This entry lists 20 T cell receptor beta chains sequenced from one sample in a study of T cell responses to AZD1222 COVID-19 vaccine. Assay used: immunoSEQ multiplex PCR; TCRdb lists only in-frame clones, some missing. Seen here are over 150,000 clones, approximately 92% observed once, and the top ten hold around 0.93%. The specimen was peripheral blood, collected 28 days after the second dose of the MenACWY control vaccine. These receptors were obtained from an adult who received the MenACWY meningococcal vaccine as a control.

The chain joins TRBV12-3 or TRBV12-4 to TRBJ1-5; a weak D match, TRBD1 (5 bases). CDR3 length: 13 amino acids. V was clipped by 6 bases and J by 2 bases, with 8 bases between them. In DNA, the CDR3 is TGTGCCAGCAGCGCGACAGGCAATCAGCCCCAGCATTTT. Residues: CASSATGNQPQHF.

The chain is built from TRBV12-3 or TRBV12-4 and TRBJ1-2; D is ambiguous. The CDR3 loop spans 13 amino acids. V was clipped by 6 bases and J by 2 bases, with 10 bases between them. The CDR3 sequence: CASSFDLNYGYTF. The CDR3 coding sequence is TGTGCCAGCAGCTTCGATCTAAACTATGGCTACACCTTC.

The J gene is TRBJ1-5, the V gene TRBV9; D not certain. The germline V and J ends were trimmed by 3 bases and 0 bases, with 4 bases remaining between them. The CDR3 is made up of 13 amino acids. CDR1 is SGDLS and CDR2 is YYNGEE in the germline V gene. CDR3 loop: CASSEGSNQPQHF. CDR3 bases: TGTGCCAGCAGCGAAGGTAGCAATCAGCCCCAGCATTTT.

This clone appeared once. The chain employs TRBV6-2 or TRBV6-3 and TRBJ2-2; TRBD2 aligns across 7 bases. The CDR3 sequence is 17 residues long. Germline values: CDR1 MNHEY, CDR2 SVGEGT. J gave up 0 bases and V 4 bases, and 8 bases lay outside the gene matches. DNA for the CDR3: TGTGCCAGCAGTTTGAGTACCGGGGGGTCGAACACCGGGGAGCTGTTTTTT. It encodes CASSLSTGGSNTGELFF.

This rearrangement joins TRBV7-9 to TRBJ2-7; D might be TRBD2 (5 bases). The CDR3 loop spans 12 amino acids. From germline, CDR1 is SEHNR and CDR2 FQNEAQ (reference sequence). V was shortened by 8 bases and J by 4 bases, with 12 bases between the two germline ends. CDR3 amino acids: CASVGISYEQYF. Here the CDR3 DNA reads TGTGCCAGCGTCGGGATTTCTTACGAGCAGTACTTC.

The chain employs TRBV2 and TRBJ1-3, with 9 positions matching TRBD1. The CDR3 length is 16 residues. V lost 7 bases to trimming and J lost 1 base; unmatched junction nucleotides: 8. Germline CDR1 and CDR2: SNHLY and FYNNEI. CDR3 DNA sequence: TGTGCCAGCAACTGGGACAGGGTGAAGTCTGGAAACACCATATATTTT. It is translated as CASNWDRVKSGNTIYF.

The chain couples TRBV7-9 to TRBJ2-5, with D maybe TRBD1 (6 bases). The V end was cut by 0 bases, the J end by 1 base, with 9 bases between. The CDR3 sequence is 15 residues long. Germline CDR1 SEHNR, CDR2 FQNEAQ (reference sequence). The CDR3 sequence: CASSLASGAQETQYF. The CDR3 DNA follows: TGTGCCAGCAGCTTAGCGTCAGGGGCCCAAGAGACCCAGTACTTC.

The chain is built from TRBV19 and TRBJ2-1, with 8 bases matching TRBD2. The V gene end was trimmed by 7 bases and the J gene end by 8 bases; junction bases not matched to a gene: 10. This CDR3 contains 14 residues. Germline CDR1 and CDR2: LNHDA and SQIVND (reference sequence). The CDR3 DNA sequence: TGTGCCAGTACCAAGGGACTAGAGGGGCATGAGCAGTTCTTC. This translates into CASTKGLEGHEQFF. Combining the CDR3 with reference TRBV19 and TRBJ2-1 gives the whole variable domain DGGITQSPKYLFRKEGQNVTLSCEQNLNHDAMYWYRQDPGQGLRLIYYSQIVNDFQKGDIAEGYSVSREKKESFPLTVTSAQKNPTAFYLCASTKGLEGHEQFFGPGTRLTVL.

The DNA of the CDR3 is TGTGCCAGCAATCTACGGGACGGTGGGGATTATGGCTACACCTTC. Its protein product is CASNLRDGGDYGYTF. The chain combines TRBV6-5 with TRBJ1-2; tentatively, D is TRBD1 (5 bases). This CDR3 is built from 15 residues. Germline CDR1 MNHEY, CDR2 SVGAGI. Deletions cut 7 bases from V and 5 bases from J, with 20 bases between.

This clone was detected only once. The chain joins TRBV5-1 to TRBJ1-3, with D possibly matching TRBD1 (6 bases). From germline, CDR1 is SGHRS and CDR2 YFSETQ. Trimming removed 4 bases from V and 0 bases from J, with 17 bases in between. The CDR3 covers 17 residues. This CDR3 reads CASSPGGGPDSGNTIYF. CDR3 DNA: TGCGCCAGCAGCCCCGGTGGGGGGCCTGACTCTGGAAACACCATATATTTT.

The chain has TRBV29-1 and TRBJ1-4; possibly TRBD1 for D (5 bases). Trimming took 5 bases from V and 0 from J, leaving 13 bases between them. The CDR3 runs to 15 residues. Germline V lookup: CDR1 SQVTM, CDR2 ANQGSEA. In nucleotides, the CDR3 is TGCAGCGTTCGTAGGGGATCTGCAACTAATGAAAAACTGTTTTTT. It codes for CSVRRGSATNEKLFF. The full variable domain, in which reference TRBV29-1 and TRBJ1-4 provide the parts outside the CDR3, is SAVISQKPSRDICQRGTSLTIQCQVDSQVTMMFWYRQQPGQSLTLIATANQGSEATYESGFVIDKFPISRPNLTFSTLTVSNMSPEDSSIYLCSVRRGSATNEKLFFGSGTQLSVL.

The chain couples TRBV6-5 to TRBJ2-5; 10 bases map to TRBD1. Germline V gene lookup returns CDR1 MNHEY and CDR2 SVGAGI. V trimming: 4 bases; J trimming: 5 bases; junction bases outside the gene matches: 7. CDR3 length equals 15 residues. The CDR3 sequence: CASSLGQGLVETQYF. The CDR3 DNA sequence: TGTGCCAGCAGTTTGGGACAGGGGCTTGTGGAGACCCAGTACTTC.

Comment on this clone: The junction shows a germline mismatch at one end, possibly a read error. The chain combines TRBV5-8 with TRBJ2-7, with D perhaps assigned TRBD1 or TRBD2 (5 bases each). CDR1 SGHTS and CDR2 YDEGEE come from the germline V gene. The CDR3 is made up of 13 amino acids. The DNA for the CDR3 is TGTGCCAGCAGCTTGGCCAATTTCGGGGCCCAAGACTTC. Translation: CASSLANFGAQDF.

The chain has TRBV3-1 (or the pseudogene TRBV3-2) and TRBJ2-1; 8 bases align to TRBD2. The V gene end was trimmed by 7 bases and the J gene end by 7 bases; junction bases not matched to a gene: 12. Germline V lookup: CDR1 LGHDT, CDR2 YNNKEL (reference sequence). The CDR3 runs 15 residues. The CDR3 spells CASKNGGARINEQFF. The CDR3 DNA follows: TGTGCCAGCAAAAACGGGGGGGCTAGAATAAATGAGCAGTTCTTC.

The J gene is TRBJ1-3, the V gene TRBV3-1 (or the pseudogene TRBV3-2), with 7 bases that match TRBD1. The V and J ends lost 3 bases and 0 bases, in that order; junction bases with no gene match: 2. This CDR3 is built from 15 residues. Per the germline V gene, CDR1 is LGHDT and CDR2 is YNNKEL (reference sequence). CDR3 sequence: CASSQDRNSGNTIYF. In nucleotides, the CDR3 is TGTGCCAGCAGCCAGGACAGGAACTCTGGAAACACCATATATTTT.

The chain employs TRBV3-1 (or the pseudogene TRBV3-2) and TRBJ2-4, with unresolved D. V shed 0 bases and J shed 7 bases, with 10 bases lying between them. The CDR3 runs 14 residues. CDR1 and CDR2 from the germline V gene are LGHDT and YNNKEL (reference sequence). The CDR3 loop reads CASSQDFRKNIQYF. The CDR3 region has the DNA TGTGCCAGCAGCCAAGATTTCCGGAAGAACATTCAGTACTTC.

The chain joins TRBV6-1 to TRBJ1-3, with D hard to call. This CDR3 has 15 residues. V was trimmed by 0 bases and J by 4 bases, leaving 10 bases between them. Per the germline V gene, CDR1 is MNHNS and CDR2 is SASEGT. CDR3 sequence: CASSEAPRPGNTIYF. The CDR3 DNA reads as TGTGCCAGCAGTGAAGCACCACGACCAGGAAACACCATATATTTT.

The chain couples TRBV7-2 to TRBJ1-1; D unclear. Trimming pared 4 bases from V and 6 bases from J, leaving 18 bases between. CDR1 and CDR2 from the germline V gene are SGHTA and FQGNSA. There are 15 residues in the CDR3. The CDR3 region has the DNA TGTGCCAGCAGCTCAACCCCCGGTCGAGGGTCTGAAGCTTTCTTT. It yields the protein CASSSTPGRGSEAFF.

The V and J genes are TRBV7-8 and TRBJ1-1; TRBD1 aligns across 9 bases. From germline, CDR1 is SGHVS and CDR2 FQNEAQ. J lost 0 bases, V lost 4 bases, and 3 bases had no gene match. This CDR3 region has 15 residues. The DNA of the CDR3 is TGTGCCAGCAGCTCGGGGACAGGGATGAACACTGAAGCTTTCTTT. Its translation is CASSSGTGMNTEAFF.

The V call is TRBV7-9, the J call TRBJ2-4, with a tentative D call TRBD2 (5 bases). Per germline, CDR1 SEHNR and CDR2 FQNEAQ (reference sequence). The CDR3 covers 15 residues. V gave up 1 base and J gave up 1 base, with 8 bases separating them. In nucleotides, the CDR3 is TGTGCCAGCAGCTTAGACGGGGTGGCCAAAAACATTCAGTACTTC. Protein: CASSLDGVAKNIQYF.